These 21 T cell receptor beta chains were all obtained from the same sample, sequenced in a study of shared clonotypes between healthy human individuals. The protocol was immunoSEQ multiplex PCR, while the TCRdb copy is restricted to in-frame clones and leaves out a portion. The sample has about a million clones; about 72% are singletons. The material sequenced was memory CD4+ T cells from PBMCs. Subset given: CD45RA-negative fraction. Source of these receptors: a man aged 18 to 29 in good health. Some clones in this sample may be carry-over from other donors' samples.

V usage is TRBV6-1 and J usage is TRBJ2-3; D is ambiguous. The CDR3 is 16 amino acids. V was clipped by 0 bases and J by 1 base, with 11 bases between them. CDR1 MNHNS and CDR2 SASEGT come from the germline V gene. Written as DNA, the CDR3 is TGTGCCAGCAGTGAAGCAGGGTCCCTCGGCACAGATACGCAGTATTTT. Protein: CASSEAGSLGTDTQYF.

The CDR3 DNA sequence: TGTGCCAGCAGTTTTACCAACCTAGCGGGAGGCTACGAGCAGTACTTC. Protein: CASSFTNLAGGYEQYF. This chain connects TRBV27 to TRBJ2-7; 11 positions match TRBD2. V was pared by 3 bases and J by 3 bases, with 7 bases of the junction left unmatched. Germline V gene data show CDR1 as MNHEY and CDR2 as SMNVEV (reference sequence). The CDR3 sequence is 16 residues long.

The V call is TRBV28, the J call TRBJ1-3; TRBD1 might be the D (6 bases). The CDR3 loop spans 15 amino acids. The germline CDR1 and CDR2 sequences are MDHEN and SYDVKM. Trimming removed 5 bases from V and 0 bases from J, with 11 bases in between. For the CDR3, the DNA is TGTGCCAGCAGTCCCCAGACAGGCTCTGGAAACACCATATATTTT. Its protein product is CASSPQTGSGNTIYF. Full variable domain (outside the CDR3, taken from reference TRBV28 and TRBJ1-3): DVKVTQSSRYLVKRTGEKVFLECVQDMDHENMFWYRQDPGLGLRLIYFSYDVKMKEKGDIPEGYSVSREKKERFSLILESASTNQTSMYLCASSPQTGSGNTIYFGEGSWLTVV.

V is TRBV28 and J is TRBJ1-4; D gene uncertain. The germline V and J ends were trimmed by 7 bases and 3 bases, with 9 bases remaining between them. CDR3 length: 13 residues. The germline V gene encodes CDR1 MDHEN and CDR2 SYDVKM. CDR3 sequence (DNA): TGTGCCAGCAAGACCCGCGCTAATGAAAAACTGTTTTTT. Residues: CASKTRANEKLFF.

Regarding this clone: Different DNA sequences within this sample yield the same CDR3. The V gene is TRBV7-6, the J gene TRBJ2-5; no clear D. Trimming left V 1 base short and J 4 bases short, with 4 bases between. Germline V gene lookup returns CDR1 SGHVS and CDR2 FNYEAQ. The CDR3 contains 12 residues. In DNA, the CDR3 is TGTGCCAGCAGCTTAGTTGGAGAGACCCAGTACTTC. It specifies CASSLVGETQYF.

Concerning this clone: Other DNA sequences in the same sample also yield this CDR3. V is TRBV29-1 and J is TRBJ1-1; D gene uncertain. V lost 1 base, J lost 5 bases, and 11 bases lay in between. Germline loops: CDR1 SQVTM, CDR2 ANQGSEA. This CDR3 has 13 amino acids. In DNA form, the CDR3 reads TGCAGCGTTGAAGTGGGCGGAGGGACTGAAGCTTTCTTT. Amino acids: CSVEVGGGTEAFF.

Written as DNA, the CDR3 is TGTGCCAGTAGAAGGTCGAGGGAGAGTGGAGACATTCAGTACTTC. It encodes CASRRSRESGDIQYF. V and J are TRBV19 and TRBJ2-4, with D maybe TRBD2 (5 bases). V lost 6 bases, J lost 8 bases, and 20 bases lay in between. In germline, CDR1 is LNHDA, CDR2 SQIVND (reference sequence). The CDR3 runs to 15 residues.

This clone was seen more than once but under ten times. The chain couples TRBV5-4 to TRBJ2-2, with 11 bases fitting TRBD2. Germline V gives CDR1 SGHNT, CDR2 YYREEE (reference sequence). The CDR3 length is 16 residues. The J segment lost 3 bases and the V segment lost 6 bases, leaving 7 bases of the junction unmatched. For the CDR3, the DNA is TGTGCCAGCACGAAACTAGCGGGAGCGGACACCGGGGAGCTGTTTTTT. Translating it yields CASTKLAGADTGELFF.

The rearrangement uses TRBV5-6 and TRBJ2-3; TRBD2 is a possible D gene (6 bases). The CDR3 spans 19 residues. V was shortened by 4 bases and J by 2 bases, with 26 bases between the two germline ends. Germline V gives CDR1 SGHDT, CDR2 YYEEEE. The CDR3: CASSDVRVLAGPATDTQYF. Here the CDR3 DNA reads TGTGCCAGCAGCGATGTGAGAGTTTTGGCGGGGCCAGCCACAGATACGCAGTATTTT.

The CDR3 loop is CSVDTGRALSYNEQFF. The CDR3, as DNA: TGCAGCGTTGACACCGGGAGGGCCCTCAGCTACAATGAGCAGTTCTTC. This chain joins TRBV29-1 and TRBJ2-1; TRBD2 matches at 8 bases. With 3 bases clipped from V and 3 bases from J, the junction kept 10 bases outside the gene matches. Per germline, CDR1 SQVTM and CDR2 ANQGSEA. The CDR3 contains 16 residues.

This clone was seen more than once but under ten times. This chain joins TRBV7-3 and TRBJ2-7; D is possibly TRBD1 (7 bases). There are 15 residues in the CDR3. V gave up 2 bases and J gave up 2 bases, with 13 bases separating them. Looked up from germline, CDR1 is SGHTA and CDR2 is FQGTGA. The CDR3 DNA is TGTGCCAGCAGCTTACAGGGGGGACGAACCTACGAGCAGTACTTC. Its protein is CASSLQGGRTYEQYF.

The CDR3 protein is CASSPGAGLMDTQYF. The CDR3 DNA reads as TGTGCCAGCAGCCCTGGGGCGGGGTTGATGGATACGCAGTATTTT. V and J are TRBV7-9 and TRBJ2-3; tentative D call: TRBD2 (6 bases). Deletions cut 5 bases from V and 6 bases from J, with 18 bases between. In germline, CDR1 is SEHNR, CDR2 FQNEAQ (reference sequence). There are 15 residues in the CDR3.

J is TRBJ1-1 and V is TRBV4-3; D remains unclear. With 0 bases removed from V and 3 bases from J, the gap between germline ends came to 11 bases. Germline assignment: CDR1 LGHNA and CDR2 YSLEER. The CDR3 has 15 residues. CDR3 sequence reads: CASSQDFPSYTEAFF. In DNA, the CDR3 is TGCGCCAGCAGCCAAGATTTCCCCTCCTACACTGAAGCTTTCTTT.

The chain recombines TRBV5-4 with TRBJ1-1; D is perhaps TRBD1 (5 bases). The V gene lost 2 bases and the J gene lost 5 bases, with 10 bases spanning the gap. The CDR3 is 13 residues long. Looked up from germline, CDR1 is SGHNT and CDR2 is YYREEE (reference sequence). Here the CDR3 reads CASSFWGRTEAFF. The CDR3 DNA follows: TGTGCCAGCAGCTTCTGGGGACGAACTGAAGCTTTCTTT.

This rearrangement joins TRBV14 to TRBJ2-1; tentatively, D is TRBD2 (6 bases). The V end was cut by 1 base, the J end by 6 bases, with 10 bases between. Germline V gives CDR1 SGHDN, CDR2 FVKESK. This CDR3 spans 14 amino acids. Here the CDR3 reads CASSQALALNEQFF. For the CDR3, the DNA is TGTGCCAGCAGCCAAGCTCTAGCGCTCAATGAGCAGTTCTTC.

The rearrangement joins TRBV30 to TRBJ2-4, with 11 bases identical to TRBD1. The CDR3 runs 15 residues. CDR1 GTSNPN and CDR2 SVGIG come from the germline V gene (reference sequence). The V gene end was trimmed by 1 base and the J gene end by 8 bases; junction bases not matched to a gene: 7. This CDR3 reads CAWSAGQGAPHIQYF. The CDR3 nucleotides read TGTGCCTGGAGTGCCGGACAGGGGGCCCCGCACATTCAGTACTTC.

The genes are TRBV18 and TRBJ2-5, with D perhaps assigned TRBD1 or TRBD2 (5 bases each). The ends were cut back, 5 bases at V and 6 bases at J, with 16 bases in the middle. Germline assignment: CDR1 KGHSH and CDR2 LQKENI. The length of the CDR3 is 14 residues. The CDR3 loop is CASSSPGPQKTQYF. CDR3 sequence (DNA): TGTGCCAGCTCATCCCCGGGACCTCAAAAGACCCAGTACTTC.

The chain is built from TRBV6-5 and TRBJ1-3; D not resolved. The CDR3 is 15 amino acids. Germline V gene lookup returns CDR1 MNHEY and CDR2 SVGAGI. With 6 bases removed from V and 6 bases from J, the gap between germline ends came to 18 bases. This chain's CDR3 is CASSREDTGLNTIYF. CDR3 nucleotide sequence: TGTGCCAGCAGCCGGGAAGACACGGGGTTAAACACCATATATTTT.

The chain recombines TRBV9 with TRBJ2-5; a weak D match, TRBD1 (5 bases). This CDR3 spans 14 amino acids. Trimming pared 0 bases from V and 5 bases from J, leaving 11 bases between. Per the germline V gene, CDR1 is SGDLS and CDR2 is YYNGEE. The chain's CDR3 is CASSVGGARETQYF. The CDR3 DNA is TGTGCCAGCAGCGTAGGGGGCGCTCGGGAGACCCAGTACTTC.

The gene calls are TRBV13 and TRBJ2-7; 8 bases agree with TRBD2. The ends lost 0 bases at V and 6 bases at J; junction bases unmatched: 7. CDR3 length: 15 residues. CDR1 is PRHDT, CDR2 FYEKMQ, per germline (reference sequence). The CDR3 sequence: CASSLGGGRTREQYF. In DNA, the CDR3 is TGTGCCAGCAGCTTAGGGGGCGGGAGGACGCGCGAGCAGTACTTC.

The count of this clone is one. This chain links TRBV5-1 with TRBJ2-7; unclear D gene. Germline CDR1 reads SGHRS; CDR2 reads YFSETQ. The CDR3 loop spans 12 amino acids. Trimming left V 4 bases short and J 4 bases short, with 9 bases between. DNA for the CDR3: TGCGCCAGCAGCGGAAGCACATACGAGCAGTACTTC. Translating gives CASSGSTYEQYF.